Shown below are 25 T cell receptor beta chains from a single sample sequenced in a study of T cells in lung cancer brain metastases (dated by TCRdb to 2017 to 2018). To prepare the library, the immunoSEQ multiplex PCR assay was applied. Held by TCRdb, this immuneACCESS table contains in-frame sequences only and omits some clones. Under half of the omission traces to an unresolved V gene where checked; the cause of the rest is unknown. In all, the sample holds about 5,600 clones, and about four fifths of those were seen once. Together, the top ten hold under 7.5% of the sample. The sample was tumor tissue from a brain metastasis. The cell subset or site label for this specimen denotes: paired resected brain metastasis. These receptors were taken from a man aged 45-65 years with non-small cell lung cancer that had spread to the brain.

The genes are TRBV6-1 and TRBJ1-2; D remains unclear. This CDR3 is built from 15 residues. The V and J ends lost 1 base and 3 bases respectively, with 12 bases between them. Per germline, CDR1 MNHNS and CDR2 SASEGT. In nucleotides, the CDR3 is TGTGCCAGCAGTGAAGAGATCGGGAGAGACTATGGCTACACCTTC. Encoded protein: CASSEEIGRDYGYTF.

Here the CDR3 DNA reads TGTGCCAGCAGTCCGGATCCTCGAATACGCATTCAGTATTTT. It encodes CASSPDPRIRIQYF. The chain combines TRBV6-5 with TRBJ2-3; D is undetermined. Germline V gene sequence: CDR1 MNHEY, CDR2 SVGAGI. V was clipped by 5 bases and J by 12 bases, with 21 bases between them. The CDR3 contains 14 residues.

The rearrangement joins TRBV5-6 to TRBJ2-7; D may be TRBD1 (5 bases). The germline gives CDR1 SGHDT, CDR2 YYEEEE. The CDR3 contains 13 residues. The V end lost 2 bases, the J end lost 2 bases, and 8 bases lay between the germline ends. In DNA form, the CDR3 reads TGTGCCAGCAGCTTCTTAGGGGCCTACGAGCAGTACTTC. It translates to CASSFLGAYEQYF.

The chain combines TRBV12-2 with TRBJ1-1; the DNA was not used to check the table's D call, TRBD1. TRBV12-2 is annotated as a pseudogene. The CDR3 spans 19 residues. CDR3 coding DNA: TGTGCAAGTCGTTTACCGGGACAGGGGGGCGCGGACTTAAACACTGAAGCTTTCTTT. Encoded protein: CASRLPGQGGADLNTEAFF.

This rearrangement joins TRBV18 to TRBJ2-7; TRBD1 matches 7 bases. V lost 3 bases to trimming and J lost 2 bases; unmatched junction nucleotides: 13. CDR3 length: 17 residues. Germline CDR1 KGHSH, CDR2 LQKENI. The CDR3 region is CASSPGTVKGGTYEQYF. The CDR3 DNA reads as TGTGCCAGCTCACCCGGGACAGTAAAAGGTGGTACCTACGAGCAGTACTTC.

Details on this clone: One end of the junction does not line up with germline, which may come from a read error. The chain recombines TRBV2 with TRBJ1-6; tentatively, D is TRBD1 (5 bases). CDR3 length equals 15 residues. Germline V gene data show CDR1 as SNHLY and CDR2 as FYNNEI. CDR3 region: CVSSEQQVPGSPLHF. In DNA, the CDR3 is TGTGTCAGCAGTGAACAACAGGTTCCGGGTTCACCCCTCCACTTT.

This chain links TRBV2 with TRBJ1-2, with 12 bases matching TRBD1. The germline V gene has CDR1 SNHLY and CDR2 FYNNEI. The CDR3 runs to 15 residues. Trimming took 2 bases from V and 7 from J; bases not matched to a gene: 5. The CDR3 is CASSELGQGASGYTF. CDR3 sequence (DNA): TGTGCCAGCAGTGAATTGGGACAGGGGGCGAGTGGCTACACCTTC.

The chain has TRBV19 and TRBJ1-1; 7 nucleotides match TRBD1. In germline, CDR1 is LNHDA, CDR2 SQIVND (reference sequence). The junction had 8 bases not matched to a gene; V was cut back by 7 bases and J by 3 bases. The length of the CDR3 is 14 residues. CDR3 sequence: CASTTTGYDTEAFF. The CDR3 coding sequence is TGTGCCAGTACTACGACAGGGTACGACACTGAAGCTTTCTTT. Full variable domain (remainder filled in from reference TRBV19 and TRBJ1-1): DGGITQSPKYLFRKEGQNVTLSCEQNLNHDAMYWYRQDPGQGLRLIYYSQIVNDFQKGDIAEGYSVSREKKESFPLTVTSAQKNPTAFYLCASTTTGYDTEAFFGQGTRLTVV.

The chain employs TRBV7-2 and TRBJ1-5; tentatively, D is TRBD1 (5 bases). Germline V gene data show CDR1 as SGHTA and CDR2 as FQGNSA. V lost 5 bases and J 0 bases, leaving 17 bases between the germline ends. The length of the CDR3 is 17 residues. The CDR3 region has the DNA TGTGCCAGCAGCCGCAACTCTCCAGGGAATAGCAATCAGCCCCAGCATTTT. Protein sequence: CASSRNSPGNSNQPQHF. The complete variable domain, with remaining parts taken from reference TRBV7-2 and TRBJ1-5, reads GAGVSQSPSNKVTEKGKDVELRCDPISGHTALYWYRQSLGQGLEFLIYFQGNSAPDKSGLPSDRFSAERTGGSVSTLTIQRTQQEDSAVYLCASSRNSPGNSNQPQHFGDGTRLSIL.

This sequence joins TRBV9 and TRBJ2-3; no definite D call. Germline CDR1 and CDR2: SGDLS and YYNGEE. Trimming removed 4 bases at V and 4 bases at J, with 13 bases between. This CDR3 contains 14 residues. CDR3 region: CASSPRTTADTQYF. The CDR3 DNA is TGTGCCAGCAGCCCTCGAACCACGGCAGATACGCAGTATTTT. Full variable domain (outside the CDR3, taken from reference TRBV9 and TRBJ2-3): DSGVTQTPKHLITATGQRVTLRCSPRSGDLSVYWYQQSLDQGLQFLIQYYNGEERAKGNILERFSAQQFPDLHSELNLSSLELGDSALYFCASSPRTTADTQYFGPGTRLTVL.

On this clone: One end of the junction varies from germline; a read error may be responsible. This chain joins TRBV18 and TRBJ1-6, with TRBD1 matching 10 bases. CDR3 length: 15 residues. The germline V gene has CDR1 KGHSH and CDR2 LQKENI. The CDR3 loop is CASSPETGGNSPLHF. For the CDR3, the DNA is TGTGCCAGCTCACCAGAGACAGGGGGCAATTCACCCCTCCATTTT.

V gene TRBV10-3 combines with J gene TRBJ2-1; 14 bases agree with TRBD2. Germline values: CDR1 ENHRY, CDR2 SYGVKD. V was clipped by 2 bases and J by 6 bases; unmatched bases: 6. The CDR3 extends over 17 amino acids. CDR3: CAISERAGTSGGNEQFF. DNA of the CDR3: TGTGCCATCAGTGAGAGGGCTGGGACTAGCGGGGGCAATGAGCAGTTCTTC.

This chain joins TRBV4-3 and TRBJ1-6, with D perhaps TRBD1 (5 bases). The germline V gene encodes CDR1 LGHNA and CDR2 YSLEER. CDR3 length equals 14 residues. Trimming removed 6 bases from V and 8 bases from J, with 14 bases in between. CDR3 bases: TGCGCCAGCAGACTGGGACTGGGGGATTCACCCCTCCACTTT. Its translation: CASRLGLGDSPLHF.

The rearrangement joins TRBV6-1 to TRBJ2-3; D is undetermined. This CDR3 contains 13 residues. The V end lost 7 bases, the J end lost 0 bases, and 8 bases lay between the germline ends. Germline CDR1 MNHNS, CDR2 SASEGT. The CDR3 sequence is CASKMGSTDTQYF. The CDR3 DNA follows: TGTGCCAGCAAAATGGGAAGCACAGATACGCAGTATTTT.

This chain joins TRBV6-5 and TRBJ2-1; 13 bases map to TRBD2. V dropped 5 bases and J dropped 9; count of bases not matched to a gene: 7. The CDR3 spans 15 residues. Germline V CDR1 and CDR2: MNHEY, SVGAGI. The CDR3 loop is CASSRLAGGLGEQFF. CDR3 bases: TGTGCCAGCAGTCGACTAGCGGGGGGTCTCGGTGAGCAGTTCTTC.

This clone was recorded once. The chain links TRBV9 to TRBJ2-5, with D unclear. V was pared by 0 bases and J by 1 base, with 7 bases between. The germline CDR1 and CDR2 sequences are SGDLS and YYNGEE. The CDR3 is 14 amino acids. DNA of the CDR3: TGTGCCAGCAGCGTAGGGGGTACCCAAGAGACCCAGTACTTC. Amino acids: CASSVGGTQETQYF.

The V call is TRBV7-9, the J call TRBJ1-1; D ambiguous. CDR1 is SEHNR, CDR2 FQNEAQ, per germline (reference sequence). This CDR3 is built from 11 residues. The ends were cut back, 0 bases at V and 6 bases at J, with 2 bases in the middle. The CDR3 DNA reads TGTGCCAGCAGCTTAGCGGCTGAAGCTTTCTTT. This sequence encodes CASSLAAEAFF.

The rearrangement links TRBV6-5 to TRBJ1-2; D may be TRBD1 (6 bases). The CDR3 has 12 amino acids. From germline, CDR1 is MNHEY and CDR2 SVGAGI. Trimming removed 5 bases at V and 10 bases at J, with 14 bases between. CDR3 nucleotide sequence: TGTGCCAGCAGTCCCCTCAGGGGAGCCTACACCTTC. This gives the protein CASSPLRGAYTF.

CDR3 bases: TGTGCCAGCAGTTTCACAGGGGTTGGCTACACCTTC. This sequence encodes CASSFTGVGYTF. The chain employs TRBV6-5 and TRBJ1-2; 7 bases fit TRBD1. The CDR3 is made up of 12 amino acids. The germline V gene has CDR1 MNHEY and CDR2 SVGAGI. Trimming at V came to 4 bases and at J to 7 bases, leaving 3 bases not matched to a gene.

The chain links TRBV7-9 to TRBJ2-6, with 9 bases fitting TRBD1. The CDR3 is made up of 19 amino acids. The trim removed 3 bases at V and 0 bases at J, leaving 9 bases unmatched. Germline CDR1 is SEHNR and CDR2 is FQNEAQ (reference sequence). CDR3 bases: TGTGCCAGCAGCTTTCCCTCAGGACAGGGGATCTCTGGGGCCAACGTCCTGACTTTC. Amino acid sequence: CASSFPSGQGISGANVLTF. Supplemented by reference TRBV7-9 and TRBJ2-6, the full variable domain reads DTGVSQNPRHKITKRGQNVTFRCDPISEHNRLYWYRQTLGQGPEFLTYFQNEAQLEKSRLLSDRFSAERPKGSFSTLEIQRTEQGDSAMYLCASSFPSGQGISGANVLTFGAGSRLTVL.

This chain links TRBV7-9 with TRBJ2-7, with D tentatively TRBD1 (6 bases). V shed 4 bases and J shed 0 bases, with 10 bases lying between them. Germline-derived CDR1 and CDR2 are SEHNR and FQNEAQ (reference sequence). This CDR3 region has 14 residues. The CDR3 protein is CASSSPGHSYEQYF. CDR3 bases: TGTGCCAGCAGCTCTCCGGGACACTCCTACGAGCAGTACTTC.

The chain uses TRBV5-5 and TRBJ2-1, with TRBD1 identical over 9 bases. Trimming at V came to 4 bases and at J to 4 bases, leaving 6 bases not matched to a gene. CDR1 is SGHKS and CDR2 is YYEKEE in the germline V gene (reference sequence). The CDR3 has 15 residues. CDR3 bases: TGTGCCAGCAGCCCGGGTGGGACAGGGTACAATGAGCAGTTCTTC. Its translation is CASSPGGTGYNEQFF.

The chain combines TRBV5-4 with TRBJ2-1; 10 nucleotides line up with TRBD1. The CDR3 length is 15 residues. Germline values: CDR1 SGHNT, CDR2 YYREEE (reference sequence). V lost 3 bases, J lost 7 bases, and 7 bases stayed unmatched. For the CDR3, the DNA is TGTGCCAGCAGCTGGCCGGGACAGGGGATTAATGAGCAGTTCTTC. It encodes CASSWPGQGINEQFF.

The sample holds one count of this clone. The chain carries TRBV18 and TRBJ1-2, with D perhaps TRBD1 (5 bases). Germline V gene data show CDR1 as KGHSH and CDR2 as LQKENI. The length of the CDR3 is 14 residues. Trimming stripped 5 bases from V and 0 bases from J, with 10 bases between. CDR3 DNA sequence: TGTGCCAGCTCAGGGGGTACCGCTAACTATGGCTACACCTTC. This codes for CASSGGTANYGYTF.

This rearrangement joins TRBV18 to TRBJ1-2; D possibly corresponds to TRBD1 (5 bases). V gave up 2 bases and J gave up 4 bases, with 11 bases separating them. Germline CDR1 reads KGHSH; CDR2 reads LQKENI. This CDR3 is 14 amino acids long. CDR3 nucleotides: TGTGCCAGCTCACCAGGAAGGGACCCCTATGGCTACACCTTC. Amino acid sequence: CASSPGRDPYGYTF.